Following are 19 T cell receptor beta chains from one sample sequenced in a study of T cells in Graves' hyperthyroidism and ophthalmopathy. Authors of the study amplified TCR beta CDR3 regions from RNA transcripts. The TCR CDR3 was amplified in a first-round RT-PCR using the HTBI primer set. MiXCR, applied by TCRdb to the multiplex PCR reads, yields one record per CDR3 protein. The sample has about 270,000 distinct CDR3 sequences; 20% to 25% are singletons. The specimen was blood. Receptors originate from a man aged 30 to 39 with Graves' ophthalmopathy.

In its sample, this clonotype was seen many times. The CDR3 region is CASSQSTGNSPLHF. Here the CDR3 DNA reads TGTGCCAGCAGCCAAAGTACAGGGAATTCACCCCTCCACTTT. The gene calls are TRBV3-1 and TRBJ1-6; maybe TRBD1 (6 bases). The CDR3 has 14 amino acids. V lost 2 bases to trimming and J lost 7 bases, with 9 bases between them. In germline, CDR1 is LGHDT, CDR2 YNNKEL (reference sequence).

Only a few counts were recorded for this clonotype. The gene calls are TRBV6-1 and TRBJ2-1, with 7 nucleotides matching TRBD2. The CDR3 sequence is 13 residues long. With 7 bases clipped from V and 4 bases from J, the junction kept 4 bases outside the gene matches. CDR1 is MNHNS, CDR2 SASEGT, per germline. CDR3 sequence: CASNLAAYNEQFF. The CDR3 DNA reads as TGTGCCAGCAACCTAGCGGCATACAATGAGCAGTTCTTC.

This clonotype was seen many times. The genes are TRBV5-1 and TRBJ2-1; 7 bases are a match to TRBD1. Germline V CDR1 and CDR2: SGHRS, YFSETQ. The CDR3 is made up of 16 amino acids. V was pared by 4 bases and J by 4 bases, with 11 bases of the junction left unmatched. CDR3 in DNA: TGCGCCAGCAGCAGTCCTCCGGGACAGAATTACAATGAGCAGTTCTTC. It translates to CASSSPPGQNYNEQFF.

This clonotype was detected ten times or more. V and J are TRBV28 and TRBJ2-7; 8 bases line up with TRBD2. CDR1 and CDR2 from the germline V gene are MDHEN and SYDVKM. V was clipped by 9 bases and J by 1 base; unmatched bases: 8. CDR3 length: 14 amino acids. Written as DNA, the CDR3 is TGTGCCAGTCGGGAGGGAGGGCCTTCCTACGAGCAGTACTTC. Its protein product is CASREGGPSYEQYF.

This chain connects TRBV6-5 to TRBJ2-7; 9 positions match TRBD1. Germline CDR1 is MNHEY and CDR2 is SVGAGI. The trim removed 2 bases at V and 6 bases at J, leaving 5 bases unmatched. The CDR3 covers 14 residues. CDR3: CASSYLGQGSEQYF. The CDR3 DNA follows: TGTGCCAGCAGTTACCTGGGACAGGGCAGCGAGCAGTACTTC.

In regard to this clonotype: A much larger clone sits a single nucleotide away, making a read error possible. The J gene is TRBJ2-3, the V gene TRBV7-6, with 12 bases lining up with TRBD2. CDR3 length: 20 residues. Germline V lookup: CDR1 SGHVS, CDR2 FNYEAQ. V dropped 5 bases and J dropped 0; count of bases not matched to a gene: 15. For the CDR3, the DNA is TGTGCCAGCAGCCTGACAATATTGACTAGCGGGAGTGCTAGCACAGATACGCAGTATTTT. Translated: CASSLTILTSGSASTDTQYF.

This clonotype was seen many times. The gene calls are TRBV20-1 and TRBJ1-6; D not resolved. CDR1 is DFQATT and CDR2 is SNEGSKA in the germline V gene (reference sequence). Trimming shortened V by 5 bases and J by 12 bases, and 14 bases separated the two germline ends. The CDR3 length is 12 residues. CDR3 sequence: CSAVDGTQPLHF. CDR3 DNA: TGCAGTGCTGTAGACGGAACCCAACCCCTCCACTTT.

This clonotype was observed many times. The chain has TRBV3-1 and TRBJ2-7, with D perhaps being TRBD1 or TRBD2 (5 bases each). Trimming pared 5 bases from V and 0 bases from J, leaving 14 bases between. Germline V gene lookup returns CDR1 LGHDT and CDR2 YNNKEL (reference sequence). This CDR3 has 15 amino acids. The CDR3: CASSAGTLSSYEQYF. The CDR3 DNA follows: TGTGCCAGCAGCGCCGGGACGTTAAGCTCCTACGAGCAGTACTTC.

Concerning this clonotype itself: This could be a read error, since a much larger clone is one nucleotide away. The chain joins TRBV6-9 to TRBJ2-7; the D gene is possibly TRBD1 (5 bases). The CDR3 contains 14 residues. Germline assignment: CDR1 MNHGY and CDR2 SVAAGI. This chain's CDR3 is CASSYAGNSYEQHF. Here the CDR3 DNA reads TGTGCCAGCAGTTATGCAGGGAATTCCTACGAGCAGCACTTC.

This clonotype was picked up a small number of times. This rearrangement joins TRBV9 to TRBJ1-1, with a weak D call TRBD1 (5 bases). Germline CDR1 is SGDLS and CDR2 is YYNGEE. This CDR3 has 15 amino acids. V lost 0 bases, J lost 4 bases, and 13 bases lay in between. The CDR3 bases are TGTGCCAGCAGCGTAGGACTGGACATGACCACTGAAGCTTTCTTT. Translated: CASSVGLDMTTEAFF.

The genes are TRBV29-1 and TRBJ1-2, with TRBD1 identical over 7 bases. The V gene's germline CDR1 is SQVTM and CDR2 ANQGSEA. After removal of 7 bases from V and 4 bases from J, the junction contained 6 bases not matched to a gene. The length of the CDR3 is 12 residues. The DNA for the CDR3 is TGCAGCGCTGGAGGACAGGCCTATGGCTACACCTTC. This gives the protein CSAGGQAYGYTF.

The chain joins TRBV6-1 to TRBJ1-1, with TRBD1 matching over 11 bases. CDR1 is MNHNS, CDR2 SASEGT, per germline. There are 14 residues in the CDR3. The V gene end was trimmed by 5 bases and the J gene end by 6 bases; junction bases not matched to a gene: 5. CDR3 in DNA: TGTGCCAGCAGTCAACGGGACAGGGGGTCTGAAGCTTTCTTT. This sequence encodes CASSQRDRGSEAFF.

This clonotype came up a few times. The chain is built from TRBV11-2 and TRBJ2-3, with TRBD2 matching over 8 bases. CDR3 length: 16 residues. Germline values: CDR1 SGHAT, CDR2 FQNNGV. J lost 4 bases, V lost 5 bases, and 11 bases had no gene match. This chain's CDR3 is CASSPRLAILADTQYF. In nucleotides, the CDR3 is TGTGCCAGCAGCCCCCGACTAGCGATTTTGGCAGATACGCAGTATTTT. The full variable domain, in which reference TRBV11-2 and TRBJ2-3 provide the parts outside the CDR3, is EAGVAQSPRYKIIEKRQSVAFWCNPISGHATLYWYQQILGQGPKLLIQFQNNGVVDDSQLPKDRFSAERLKGVDSTLKIQPAKLEDSAVYLCASSPRLAILADTQYFGPGTRLTVL.

Worth noting for this clonotype: Mismatch with germline at one junction end may stem from a read error. This sequence joins TRBV20-1 and TRBJ1-1; D remains unclear. The CDR3 length is 14 residues. CDR1 and CDR2 from the germline V gene are DFQATT and SNEGSKA (reference sequence). In nucleotides, the CDR3 is TGCGGTGCTAGAGATCTGGGGTGGGACACTGAAGCTTTCTTT. Translating it yields CGARDLGWDTEAFF.

CDR3 DNA sequence: TGTGCCACCAGAGCCCCGACAGGGGAGGATACGCAGTATTTT. This gives the protein CATRAPTGEDTQYF. This sequence joins TRBV24-1 and TRBJ2-3; TRBD1 matches at 8 bases. The CDR3 has 14 residues. Germline V gene lookup returns CDR1 KGHDR and CDR2 SFDVKD. Losses at the gene ends were 7 bases for V and 6 bases for J; bases not matched to a gene: 8.

This clonotype was observed a single time. This chain connects TRBV6-2 or TRBV6-3 to TRBJ2-1; D gene ambiguous. Germline V CDR1 and CDR2: MNHEY, SVGEGT. The CDR3 totals 12 residues. V was pared by 5 bases and J by 4 bases, with 6 bases between. CDR3 protein: CASSDEYNEQFF. CDR3 nucleotide sequence: TGTGCCAGCAGTGACGAATACAATGAGCAGTTCTTC.

This clonotype was detected a few times. V gene TRBV11-2 combines with J gene TRBJ2-1, with D tentatively TRBD1 (6 bases). From germline, CDR1 is SGHAT and CDR2 FQNNGV. Trimming took off 0 bases at V and 6 bases at J, with 12 bases between the two ends. The CDR3 sequence is 15 residues long. The CDR3 region is CASSLEALTGNEQFF. The CDR3 DNA reads TGTGCCAGCAGCTTAGAGGCCTTGACAGGCAATGAGCAGTTCTTC.

In its sample, this clonotype was seen many times. The chain combines TRBV11-1 with TRBJ2-3; TRBD1 aligns across 8 bases. Per the germline V gene, CDR1 is SGHAT and CDR2 is FQDESV (reference sequence). The CDR3 is made up of 14 amino acids. The trim removed 3 bases at V and 2 bases at J, leaving 1 base unmatched. The CDR3 loop reads CASSLTGVTDTQYF. The CDR3 DNA sequence: TGTGCCAGCAGCTTGACAGGGGTCACAGATACGCAGTATTTT.

The chain combines TRBV7-3 with TRBJ2-3; the match to TRBD2 covers 10 bases. The CDR3 is 15 amino acids. CDR1 and CDR2 from the germline V gene are SGHTA and FQGTGA. The V segment lost 3 bases and the J segment 4 bases; nucleotides outside the gene matches: 4. Written as DNA, the CDR3 is TGTGCCAGCAGCTTGGCTAGCGGGAGAGCAGATACGCAGTATTTT. Protein: CASSLASGRADTQYF.